These 25 T cell receptor beta chains share one sample of origin, sequenced in a study of blood T cell repertoires in COVID-19. Profiled with immunoSEQ multiplex PCR; TCRdb holds only in-frame clones, not every one. The table shows about 81,000 clones, with around 82% occurring only once. What was sequenced was peripheral blood. The receptors shown here come from a man aged 60 to 69 with acute or convalescent COVID-19.

This rearrangement joins TRBV29-1 to TRBJ2-7, with 7 bases matching TRBD2. Trimming cost V 6 bases and J 5 bases; bases outside gene matches: 10. The CDR3 extends over 13 amino acids. Germline loops: CDR1 SQVTM, CDR2 ANQGSEA. The CDR3 DNA follows: TGCAGCGTCCCCCTGGGGGGGAGCCACGAGCAGTACTTC. Translation: CSVPLGGSHEQYF.

The chain recombines TRBV19 with TRBJ1-1; D gene ambiguous. The CDR3 consists of 12 residues. Between the trimmed V and J ends, which lost 3 bases and 7 bases, there was a span of 9 bases. Germline CDR1 LNHDA, CDR2 SQIVND (reference sequence). CDR3: CASSMRLNEAFF. Here the CDR3 DNA reads TGTGCCAGTAGTATGCGTCTCAATGAAGCTTTCTTT.

The chain employs TRBV6-5 and TRBJ1-6; 7 bases map to TRBD1. Germline V CDR1 and CDR2: MNHEY, SVGAGI. V was clipped by 6 bases and J by 5 bases; unmatched bases: 4. The CDR3 is made up of 14 amino acids. The CDR3 loop reads CASRGTVDNSPLHF. The CDR3 DNA reads as TGTGCCAGCAGGGGGACAGTAGATAATTCACCCCTCCACTTT.

The chain is built from TRBV2 and TRBJ1-3; D uncertain. The length of the CDR3 is 16 residues. The V end lost 2 bases, the J end lost 2 bases, and 13 bases lay between the germline ends. Germline CDR1 reads SNHLY; CDR2 reads FYNNEI. CDR3 in DNA: TGTGCCAGCAGTGAATTGATGGCTCCCACTGGAAACACCATATATTTT. This translates into CASSELMAPTGNTIYF.

V is TRBV4-3 and J is TRBJ2-3; D is ambiguous. The CDR3 sequence is 14 residues long. Germline CDR1 and CDR2: LGHNA and YSLEER. The V and J ends lost 1 base and 8 bases respectively, with 13 bases between them. In DNA form, the CDR3 reads TGCGCCAGCAGCCAAGTCGCTGACCGAGGTACGCAGTATTTT. Translation gives CASSQVADRGTQYF.

The DNA of the CDR3 is TGTGCCAGCAGCCAAGGCGGTTCCTCTGGAAACACCATATATTTT. This encodes CASSQGGSSGNTIYF. The chain is built from TRBV3-1 (or the pseudogene TRBV3-2) and TRBJ1-3; D call uncertain. Germline V CDR1 and CDR2: LGHDT, YNNKEL (reference sequence). The CDR3 is 15 residues long. V was clipped by 1 base and J by 0 bases, with 7 bases between them.

The V and J genes are TRBV12-3 or TRBV12-4 and TRBJ1-1; D uncertain. This CDR3 region has 13 residues. Trimming left V 5 bases short and J 7 bases short, with 14 bases between. CDR3 sequence (DNA): TGTGCCAGCAGTCCATCCGAGAGCCTTGAAGCTTTCTTT. Translation gives CASSPSESLEAFF.

The rearrangement joins TRBV11-1 to TRBJ1-1; D is unresolved. The V and J ends lost 3 bases and 1 base respectively, with 9 bases between them. CDR1 and CDR2 from the germline V gene are SGHAT and FQDESV (reference sequence). CDR3 length: 14 residues. CDR3 sequence: CASSFPGTNTEAFF. The DNA of the CDR3 is TGTGCCAGCAGCTTCCCAGGAACGAACACTGAAGCTTTCTTT.

The rearrangement joins TRBV28 to TRBJ1-5; TRBD1 matches at 9 bases. Losses at the gene ends were 2 bases for V and 7 bases for J; bases not matched to a gene: 9. Germline V CDR1 and CDR2: MDHEN, SYDVKM. This CDR3 comprises 16 residues. CDR3 protein: CASSLIWGQGRQPQHF. DNA for the CDR3: TGTGCCAGCAGTTTAATATGGGGACAGGGAAGGCAGCCCCAGCATTTT. The entire variable domain, with the rest obtained from reference TRBV28 and TRBJ1-5, is as follows: DVKVTQSSRYLVKRTGEKVFLECVQDMDHENMFWYRQDPGLGLRLIYFSYDVKMKEKGDIPEGYSVSREKKERFSLILESASTNQTSMYLCASSLIWGQGRQPQHFGDGTRLSIL.

V and J are TRBV7-8 and TRBJ2-5; unclear D gene. Trimming took 4 bases from V and 5 from J, leaving 5 bases between them. Germline CDR1 is SGHVS and CDR2 is FQNEAQ. This CDR3 spans 11 amino acids. The DNA of the CDR3 is TGTGCCAGCAGCTCCGCGGAGACCCAGTACTTC. Protein product: CASSSAETQYF.

The chain joins TRBV19 to TRBJ1-6; D ambiguous. Per the germline V gene, CDR1 is LNHDA and CDR2 is SQIVND (reference sequence). V dropped 8 bases and J dropped 1 base, with 9 bases sitting between them. This CDR3 has 14 residues. The CDR3 region is CASGLASYNSPLHF. CDR3 in DNA: TGTGCCAGTGGTTTAGCGTCCTATAATTCACCCCTCCACTTT.

This clone has only one observation. The chain is built from TRBV7-2 and TRBJ1-1; D possibly corresponds to TRBD1 (5 bases). The CDR3 has 16 amino acids. Germline lookup yields CDR1 SGHTA and CDR2 FQGNSA. V lost 5 bases to trimming and J lost 0 bases, with 16 bases between them. CDR3 nucleotide sequence: TGTGCCAGCAGCCCCCAGACAGCGATCATGAACACTGAAGCTTTCTTT. It is translated as CASSPQTAIMNTEAFF.

This clone was counted a single time. CDR3 sequence reads: CAWSSGQVRAFF. As DNA, the CDR3 is TGTGCCTGGTCCAGCGGACAGGTCAGGGCTTTCTTT. The V gene is TRBV30, the J gene TRBJ1-1; 7 positions match TRBD1. The germline gives CDR1 GTSNPN, CDR2 SVGIG (reference sequence). The CDR3 is 12 amino acids. J lost 11 bases, V lost 5 bases, and 11 bases had no gene match.

The DNA of the CDR3 is TGTGCCAGCAGCCAAGGATTTGGCGGGGGAGGCACAGATACGCAGTATTTT. This encodes CASSQGFGGGGTDTQYF. This rearrangement joins TRBV4-2 to TRBJ2-3, with 7 positions matching TRBD2. Germline assignment: CDR1 LGHNA and CDR2 YNFKEQ. The V segment lost 1 base and the J segment 1 base; nucleotides outside the gene matches: 8. The CDR3 covers 17 residues.

The chain is built from TRBV7-2 and TRBJ2-3; TRBD2 matches at 10 bases. The CDR3 has 17 residues. J was trimmed by 4 bases and V by 1 base; bases with no gene match: 8. The germline CDR1 and CDR2 sequences are SGHTA and FQGNSA. CDR3 protein: CASSLVRASGSADTQYF. CDR3 nucleotide sequence: TGTGCCAGCAGCTTAGTCCGGGCTAGCGGGAGTGCAGATACGCAGTATTTT.

The gene calls are TRBV7-2 and TRBJ1-4; perhaps TRBD1 as D (6 bases). Germline CDR1 SGHTA, CDR2 FQGNSA. Trimming shortened V by 3 bases and J by 3 bases, and 8 bases separated the two germline ends. The CDR3 runs to 14 residues. The CDR3 reads CASSFGQPNEKLFF. The CDR3 nucleotides are TGTGCCAGCAGCTTCGGACAGCCTAATGAAAAACTGTTTTTT.

The genes are TRBV5-1 and TRBJ2-5; 8 bases agree with TRBD1. Trimming took 4 bases from V and 1 from J; bases not matched to a gene: 3. The CDR3 is 14 residues long. Germline CDR1 reads SGHRS; CDR2 reads YFSETQ. CDR3 nucleotide sequence: TGCGCCAGCAGCCTTGGACAGGGCCAAGAGACCCAGTACTTC. It codes for CASSLGQGQETQYF.

The CDR3 DNA reads TGTGCCAGTAGTACCAAGACAGGGGGCGCCATTAATGAGCAGTTCTTC. It specifies CASSTKTGGAINEQFF. The chain is built from TRBV19 and TRBJ2-1; 10 nucleotides match TRBD1. J was trimmed by 7 bases and V by 4 bases; bases with no gene match: 10. This CDR3 is built from 16 residues. Germline V gene sequence: CDR1 LNHDA, CDR2 SQIVND (reference sequence).

The gene calls are TRBV10-3 and TRBJ2-3, with 10 bases that match TRBD2. Unmatched junction bases numbered 14, after V lost 10 bases and J lost 1 base. Germline V gene data show CDR1 as ENHRY and CDR2 as SYGVKD. The CDR3 spans 17 residues. CDR3 sequence reads: CATDGGLAGVRTDTQYF. As DNA, the CDR3 is TGTGCCACCGACGGGGGCCTAGCGGGGGTACGCACAGATACGCAGTATTTT.

The rearrangement uses TRBV7-2 and TRBJ2-5; D remains unclear. The CDR3 extends over 12 amino acids. V was trimmed by 2 bases and J by 4 bases, leaving 5 bases between them. Germline-derived CDR1 and CDR2 are SGHTA and FQGNSA. The CDR3 region is CASSLIRETQYF. DNA for the CDR3: TGTGCCAGCAGCTTAATCCGAGAGACCCAGTACTTC. Supplemented by reference TRBV7-2 and TRBJ2-5, the full variable domain reads GAGVSQSPSNKVTEKGKDVELRCDPISGHTALYWYRQSLGQGLEFLIYFQGNSAPDKSGLPSDRFSAERTGGSVSTLTIQRTQQEDSAVYLCASSLIRETQYFGPGTRLLVL.

The V call is TRBV14, the J call TRBJ2-1; D gene ambiguous. V lost 3 bases and J lost 9, with 9 bases in between. The CDR3 sequence is 12 residues long. CDR1 is SGHDN, CDR2 FVKESK, per germline. The CDR3 DNA sequence: TGTGCCAGCAGCCAGCCCCCCGGTGAGCAGTTCTTC. Translated, it gives CASSQPPGEQFF.

The rearrangement links TRBV5-1 to TRBJ2-5, with 8 bases identical to TRBD2. Germline V lookup: CDR1 SGHRS, CDR2 YFSETQ. The CDR3 is 15 residues long. With V trimmed by 6 bases and J by 5 bases, 12 bases remained unmatched. CDR3 DNA sequence: TGCGCCAGCAAATTGGGACTAGTATTCACGGAGACCCAGTACTTC. Protein sequence: CASKLGLVFTETQYF.

The J gene is TRBJ1-2, the V gene TRBV30, with no clear D. Trimming shortened V by 0 bases and J by 2 bases, and 10 bases separated the two germline ends. CDR1 and CDR2 (germline): GTSNPN, SVGIG (reference sequence). The CDR3 has 14 residues. The CDR3 sequence: CAWSVVGSNYGYTF. For the CDR3, the DNA is TGTGCCTGGAGTGTTGTGGGGAGCAACTATGGCTACACCTTC.

The chain joins TRBV2 to TRBJ1-6, with 7 positions matching TRBD1. With 6 bases clipped from V and 6 bases from J, the junction kept 8 bases outside the gene matches. The CDR3 extends over 15 amino acids. The germline CDR1 and CDR2 sequences are SNHLY and FYNNEI. The DNA for the CDR3 is TGTGCCAGCAGCGAGAAGGGGGCAAGTAATTCACCCCTCCACTTT. Protein product: CASSEKGASNSPLHF. Supplemented by reference TRBV2 and TRBJ1-6, the full variable domain reads EPEVTQTPSHQVTQMGQEVILRCVPISNHLYFYWYRQILGQKVEFLVSFYNNEISEKSEIFDDQFSVERPDGSNFTLKIRSTKLEDSAMYFCASSEKGASNSPLHFGNGTRLTVT.

The chain has TRBV6-5 and TRBJ1-1, with D uncertain. Trimming left V 4 bases short and J 0 bases short, with 6 bases between. Germline values: CDR1 MNHEY, CDR2 SVGAGI. The length of the CDR3 is 13 residues. DNA for the CDR3: TGTGCCAGCAGTTCCCAAATGAACACTGAAGCTTTCTTT. Its protein product is CASSSQMNTEAFF.